These T cell receptor beta chains were read from a single sample in a study of early T cells in non-severe SARS-CoV-2 infection. TCRdb analysed the 5' RACE reads with MiXCR anew, one entry per CDR3 protein. Of roughly 57,000 distinct CDR3 sequences in the sample, about 12% were seen once. Material: whole blood, obtained at baseline. These receptors originate from an adult who was a healthcare worker with PCR-confirmed SARS-CoV-2 infection or an uninfected control (not recorded which). CDR3s include the opening cysteine and the closing phenylalanine or tryptophan. A D gene is named only where the DNA matches it firmly. Size is omitted from some rows. Given values are once, few, many or a class for expanded clones.

V	D	size	J	CDR3	DNA
TRBV20-1	TRBD2	-	TRBJ2-1	CSARPPWEGRNEQFF	TGCAGTGCTAGACCCCCTTGGGAGGGGAGGAATGAGCAGTTCTTC
TRBV6-2/TRBV6-3	-	few	TRBJ2-7	CASSYSTAGSYEQYF	TGTGCCAGCAGTTACTCGACGGCGGGTTCCTACGAGCAGTACTTC
TRBV25-1	-	few	TRBJ2-3	CASSPRDTQYF	TGTGCCAGCAGTCCCCGAGATACGCAGTATTTT
TRBV27	TRBD2	few	TRBJ2-1	CASSFGQGRGTSGIVEQFF	TGTGCCAGCAGTTTCGGGCAAGGTCGGGGGACTAGCGGGATTGTTGAGCAGTTCTTC
TRBV2	-	few	TRBJ2-1	CASRGTPDGEQFF	TGTGCCAGTCGCGGGACTCCCGACGGGGAGCAGTTCTTC
TRBV12-3/TRBV12-4	-	few	TRBJ1-1	CASSLLDTNTEAFF	TGTGCCAGCAGCCTTCTGGACACGAACACTGAAGCTTTCTTT
TRBV4-3	TRBD2	many	TRBJ2-1	CASSREAGGSYNEQFF	TGCGCCAGCAGCCGGGAAGCGGGAGGGTCCTACAATGAGCAGTTCTTC
TRBV11-2	-	few	TRBJ2-7	CASSSTPVGSYEQYF	TGTGCCAGCAGCTCGACTCCGGTCGGATCCTACGAGCAGTACTTC
TRBV11-3	-	-	TRBJ1-1	CASSSTTANTEAFF	TGTGCCAGCAGCTCCACGACAGCCAACACTGAAGCTTTCTTT
TRBV29-1	TRBD1	many	TRBJ2-7	CSTRDSKYEQYF	TGCAGCACCCGGGACAGTAAATACGAGCAGTACTTC
TRBV12-5	-	-	TRBJ2-5	CASGSTITPTKETQYF	TGTGCTAGTGGTTCCACGATAACCCCCACCAAAGAGACCCAGTACTTC
TRBV12-3/TRBV12-4	-	many	TRBJ2-2	CASTFSGLAGVFGAGELFF	-
TRBV7-2	-	-	TRBJ2-5	CASSLERLTRAQYF	TGTGCCAGCAGCTTAGAGAGGCTAACTCGGGCCCAGTACTTC
TRBV4-3	TRBD2	many	TRBJ2-1	CASSQDTAGGYNEQFF	TGCGCCAGCAGCCAAGATACAGCGGGGGGATACAATGAGCAGTTCTTC
TRBV6-2/TRBV6-3	-	-	TRBJ2-5	CASSSIRGRETQYF	TGTGCCAGCAGTTCGATCCGGGGTAGAGAGACCCAGTACTTC
TRBV4-2	TRBD1	few	TRBJ1-2	CASSQEASQGAYYGYTF	TGTGCCAGCAGCCAAGAGGCCTCGCAGGGGGCATACTATGGCTACACCTTC
TRBV18	-	few	TRBJ1-3	CASSPANSRSGNTIYF	TGTGCCAGCTCACCTGCGAACAGCCGCTCTGGAAACACCATATATTTT
TRBV3-1	-	-	TRBJ2-1	CASSPDHSNEQFF	TGTGCCAGCAGCCCGGACCACAGCAATGAGCAGTTCTTC
TRBV10-2	-	-	TRBJ1-3	CASSDRGSSGNTIYF	TGCGCCAGCAGTGACAGGGGAAGCTCTGGAAACACCATATATTTT
TRBV3-1	-	few	TRBJ2-7	CASSQDRNEQYF	TGTGCCAGCAGCCAAGATCGAAACGAGCAGTACTTC
TRBV9	-	-	TRBJ2-1	CASSVGQFYNEQFF	TGTGCCAGCAGCGTAGGGCAATTCTACAATGAGCAGTTCTTC
TRBV10-2	TRBD1	-	TRBJ2-3	CASAQGQGTDTQYF	TGCGCCAGCGCACAGGGACAGGGGACAGATACGCAGTATTTT
TRBV11-2	-	-	TRBJ2-7	CASSSPGGTMAYEQYF	TGTGCCAGCAGCTCCCCAGGGGGGACTATGGCCTACGAGCAGTACTTC
TRBV11-2	TRBD1	few	TRBJ2-7	CASRLGTVDYEQYF	TGTGCCAGCAGACTAGGGACAGTAGACTACGAGCAGTACTTC
TRBV7-2	TRBD1	few	TRBJ1-5	CASSSGQGANQPQHF	TGTGCCAGCAGCTCAGGACAGGGGGCCAATCAGCCCCAGCATTTT